This is a list of T cell receptor beta chains from one sample in a study of T cell responses to AZD1222 COVID-19 vaccine. Libraries were prepared by immunoSEQ multiplex PCR; TCRdb keeps only in-frame clonotypes and omits some of them. The sample has roughly 150,000 clones, 90% seen once; the top ten hold 1.5% to 2%. This specimen was peripheral blood, taken on day 0 of AZD1222 vaccination. These receptors all come from an adult in good health. The CDR3 runs from the conserved cysteine through the conserved F or W. Each record gives: J gene, clone size, V gene, D gene, CDR3 DNA, CDR3 protein. The D gene is left open where the match is weak. Expanded clones are given a class, and other clones once, few, many or no size at all.

j_call: TRBJ2-7; clone_size: NA; v_call: TRBV5-4; d_call: TRBD2; cdr3_nt: TGTGCCAGCAGCCCTACTAGCGGGAGAGGGGACAACGAGCAGTACTTC; cdr3_aa: CASSPTSGRGDNEQYF
j_call: TRBJ2-1; clone_size: NA; v_call: TRBV21-1; d_call: NA; cdr3_nt: TGTGCCAGCAACAAGGCGGGGCGGGAGGGTAGTGAGCAGTTCTTC; cdr3_aa: CASNKAGREGSEQFF
j_call: TRBJ2-7; clone_size: NA; v_call: TRBV27; d_call: TRBD2; cdr3_nt: TGTGCCAGCAGTTTAGGACTAGCGGGAGAAGAGCAGTACTTC; cdr3_aa: CASSLGLAGEEQYF
j_call: TRBJ2-7; clone_size: NA; v_call: TRBV6-5; d_call: NA; cdr3_nt: TGTGCCAGCAGGTCCACGCCGGCCTACGAGCAGTACTTC; cdr3_aa: CASRSTPAYEQYF
j_call: TRBJ1-4; clone_size: NA; v_call: TRBV2; d_call: NA; cdr3_nt: TGTGCCAGCAACCTGCTTCTTCCCAATGAAAAACTGTTTTTT; cdr3_aa: CASNLLLPNEKLFF
j_call: TRBJ1-1; clone_size: once; v_call: TRBV5-1; d_call: NA; cdr3_nt: TGCGCCAGCAGCTCCACGGCTAGACACACTGAAGCTTTCTTT; cdr3_aa: CASSSTARHTEAFF
j_call: TRBJ2-2; clone_size: NA; v_call: TRBV18; d_call: TRBD2; cdr3_nt: TGTGCCAGCTCACACCGGGACTACACAATGAACACCGGGGAGCTGTTTTTT; cdr3_aa: CASSHRDYTMNTGELFF
j_call: TRBJ2-3; clone_size: NA; v_call: TRBV7-9; d_call: TRBD2; cdr3_nt: TGTGCCAGCAGCCGGCGGACTAGCGGGAGCCCAGATACGCAGTATTTT; cdr3_aa: CASSRRTSGSPDTQYF
j_call: TRBJ2-7; clone_size: NA; v_call: TRBV28; d_call: NA; cdr3_nt: TGTGCCAGCATGGGGGTTTCGGTCGAGCAGTACTTC; cdr3_aa: CASMGVSVEQYF
j_call: TRBJ2-2; clone_size: NA; v_call: TRBV5-4; d_call: TRBD2; cdr3_nt: TGTGCCAGCAGCTTGGCGAGGGCTAGCGGGTGGGGAAACACCGGGGAGCTGTTTTTT; cdr3_aa: CASSLARASGWGNTGELFF
j_call: TRBJ1-6; clone_size: NA; v_call: TRBV28; d_call: NA; cdr3_nt: TGTGCCAGCAGGTATCAGGGAAGCTCCTATAATTCACCCCTCCACTTT; cdr3_aa: CASRYQGSSYNSPLHF
j_call: TRBJ1-1; clone_size: NA; v_call: TRBV28; d_call: TRBD1; cdr3_nt: TGTGCCAGCCCGGCCCGGACAGGGGGCGAGTCAACTGAAGCTTTCTTT; cdr3_aa: CASPARTGGESTEAFF
j_call: TRBJ1-1; clone_size: NA; v_call: TRBV4-3; d_call: TRBD1; cdr3_nt: TGCGCCAGCAGCCATCCTGCGACAGGGGAGAACACTGAAGCTTTCTTT; cdr3_aa: CASSHPATGENTEAFF
j_call: TRBJ1-5; clone_size: NA; v_call: TRBV28; d_call: NA; cdr3_nt: TGTGCCAGCAGTTCCGCGCAGGGCAGCAATCAGCCCCAGCATTTT; cdr3_aa: CASSSAQGSNQPQHF
j_call: TRBJ2-7; clone_size: NA; v_call: TRBV6-5; d_call: NA; cdr3_nt: TGTGCCAGCAGTTACTCGAGGGAAGGGTCCTACGAGCAGTACTTC; cdr3_aa: CASSYSREGSYEQYF
j_call: TRBJ2-1; clone_size: NA; v_call: TRBV5-1; d_call: TRBD2; cdr3_nt: TGCGCCAGCAGCTTGAACGGGAGGTACAATGAGCAGTTCTTC; cdr3_aa: CASSLNGRYNEQFF
j_call: TRBJ2-7; clone_size: NA; v_call: TRBV21-1; d_call: NA; cdr3_nt: TGTGCCAGCAACTACCCGCTCAACGAGCAGTACTTC; cdr3_aa: CASNYPLNEQYF
j_call: TRBJ2-1; clone_size: NA; v_call: TRBV6-5; d_call: TRBD2; cdr3_nt: TGTGCCAGCAAGAGGACTAGCGGACACAATGAGCAGTTCTTC; cdr3_aa: CASKRTSGHNEQFF
j_call: TRBJ2-3; clone_size: NA; v_call: TRBV11-1; d_call: NA; cdr3_nt: TGTGCCAGCAGTTTTTTCGGGAGTACAGATACGCAGTATTTT; cdr3_aa: CASSFFGSTDTQYF
j_call: TRBJ2-1; clone_size: NA; v_call: TRBV11-3; d_call: NA; cdr3_nt: TGTGCCAGCAGCTTCCGGGACGGGACCAATGAGCAGTTCTTC; cdr3_aa: CASSFRDGTNEQFF
j_call: TRBJ2-5; clone_size: NA; v_call: TRBV3-1/TRBV3-2; d_call: NA; cdr3_nt: TGTGCCAGCAGCCAAGATCCAGCATACCGAGAGACCCAGTACTTC; cdr3_aa: CASSQDPAYRETQYF
j_call: TRBJ1-3; clone_size: NA; v_call: TRBV2; d_call: NA; cdr3_nt: TGTGCCAGCAGTGTGGATGCAGTGGACTCTGGAAACACCATATATTTT; cdr3_aa: CASSVDAVDSGNTIYF
j_call: TRBJ1-1; clone_size: NA; v_call: TRBV27; d_call: NA; cdr3_nt: TGTGCCAGCAGTTTATATGGGATGAACACTGAAGCTTTCTTT; cdr3_aa: CASSLYGMNTEAFF
j_call: TRBJ2-2; clone_size: NA; v_call: TRBV4-1; d_call: NA; cdr3_nt: TGCGCCAGCAGCCTGGCCCTTAGCACCGGGGAGCTGTTTTTT; cdr3_aa: CASSLALSTGELFF
j_call: TRBJ1-3; clone_size: NA; v_call: TRBV5-1; d_call: NA; cdr3_nt: TGCGCCAGCACTTCTGCTGGGGGAGCCTCTGGAAACACCATATATTTT; cdr3_aa: CASTSAGGASGNTIYF
j_call: TRBJ2-3; clone_size: NA; v_call: TRBV11-3; d_call: TRBD1; cdr3_nt: TGTGCCAGCAGCTTAGGAGGACAGGACACAGATACGCAGTATTTT; cdr3_aa: CASSLGGQDTDTQYF
j_call: TRBJ1-2; clone_size: NA; v_call: TRBV4-2; d_call: TRBD1; cdr3_nt: TGTGCCAGCAGCCCGGCGGGACAGGGCTATGGCTACACCTTC; cdr3_aa: CASSPAGQGYGYTF
j_call: TRBJ2-7; clone_size: NA; v_call: TRBV28; d_call: TRBD2; cdr3_nt: TGTGCCAGCAGTTCCTTAGAACTAGCGGGAGTTTCGTACGAGCAGTACTTC; cdr3_aa: CASSSLELAGVSYEQYF
j_call: TRBJ1-2; clone_size: NA; v_call: TRBV14; d_call: TRBD1; cdr3_nt: TGTGCCAGCAGCCCGGACAGGAAGGGTGGCTACACCTTC; cdr3_aa: CASSPDRKGGYTF
j_call: TRBJ2-3; clone_size: NA; v_call: TRBV6-2/TRBV6-3; d_call: TRBD2; cdr3_nt: TGTGCCAGCAGTTTCGGGGCTAGCGGGAGGTACGCTACGCAGTATTTT; cdr3_aa: CASSFGASGRYATQYF
j_call: TRBJ2-1; clone_size: NA; v_call: TRBV7-3; d_call: TRBD2; cdr3_nt: TGTGCCAGCAGCCCCGGGACTAGCGGGGACTTGGGAGATGAGCAGTTCTTC; cdr3_aa: CASSPGTSGDLGDEQFF
j_call: TRBJ2-1; clone_size: NA; v_call: TRBV6-5; d_call: TRBD1; cdr3_nt: TGTGCCAGCAGAAAACCGGGACAGGGGGACAATGAGCAGTTCTTC; cdr3_aa: CASRKPGQGDNEQFF
j_call: TRBJ2-7; clone_size: NA; v_call: TRBV7-2; d_call: TRBD2; cdr3_nt: TGTGCCAGCAGCTTTTCTAGCGGCTACGAGCAGTACTTC; cdr3_aa: CASSFSSGYEQYF
j_call: TRBJ1-2; clone_size: NA; v_call: TRBV20-1; d_call: NA; cdr3_nt: TGCAGTCCCTGGTTCGGGGGTGGCTACACCTTC; cdr3_aa: CSPWFGGGYTF
j_call: TRBJ2-6; clone_size: NA; v_call: TRBV11-1; d_call: NA; cdr3_nt: TGTGCCAGCAGGAGCTCTGGGGCCAACGTCCTGACTTTC; cdr3_aa: CASRSSGANVLTF
j_call: TRBJ2-1; clone_size: NA; v_call: TRBV7-2; d_call: NA; cdr3_nt: TGTGCCAGCAGCTTAGGACGACCCAATGAGCAGTTCTTC; cdr3_aa: CASSLGRPNEQFF
j_call: TRBJ1-3; clone_size: NA; v_call: TRBV6-5; d_call: NA; cdr3_nt: TGTGCCAGCAGTACAGGACGCCTCTCTGGAAACACCATATATTTT; cdr3_aa: CASSTGRLSGNTIYF
j_call: TRBJ2-7; clone_size: NA; v_call: TRBV7-6; d_call: NA; cdr3_nt: TGTGCCAGCAGCTTAGCGTGGGCCTACGAGCAGTACTTC; cdr3_aa: CASSLAWAYEQYF
j_call: TRBJ2-3; clone_size: NA; v_call: TRBV28; d_call: NA; cdr3_nt: TGTGCCAGCAGTTCCGGCGCTGTAGTAGATACGCAGTATTTT; cdr3_aa: CASSSGAVVDTQYF
j_call: TRBJ1-2; clone_size: NA; v_call: TRBV6-5; d_call: TRBD1; cdr3_nt: TGTGCCAGCAGGGAGACAGGGTATCGGTATGGCTACACCTTC; cdr3_aa: CASRETGYRYGYTF
j_call: TRBJ1-2; clone_size: NA; v_call: TRBV30; d_call: NA; cdr3_nt: TGTGCCTGGAGTGGAGAAGTCAGATACTATGGCTACACCTTC; cdr3_aa: CAWSGEVRYYGYTF
j_call: TRBJ2-2; clone_size: NA; v_call: TRBV28; d_call: NA; cdr3_nt: TGTGCCAGCAGTTCGGGGGACGCCGGGGAGCTGTTTTTT; cdr3_aa: CASSSGDAGELFF
j_call: TRBJ2-2; clone_size: NA; v_call: TRBV28; d_call: TRBD1; cdr3_nt: TGTGCCAGCCGGACAGGGGGTTCTACTTGGGAGCTGTTTTTT; cdr3_aa: CASRTGGSTWELFF
j_call: TRBJ1-1; clone_size: NA; v_call: TRBV30; d_call: NA; cdr3_nt: TGTGCCTGGAGTGTGTTCAGGAACACTGAAGCTTTCTTT; cdr3_aa: CAWSVFRNTEAFF
j_call: TRBJ2-7; clone_size: NA; v_call: TRBV5-4; d_call: NA; cdr3_nt: TGTGCCAGCAGCTTATATTTGGGGAACTACGAGCAGTACTTC; cdr3_aa: CASSLYLGNYEQYF
j_call: TRBJ2-1; clone_size: NA; v_call: TRBV25-1; d_call: TRBD2; cdr3_nt: TGTGCCAATGGGGGACTAGCGGCCACTCCCGGCCGTTACAATGAGCAGTTCTTC; cdr3_aa: CANGGLAATPGRYNEQFF